The 29 T cell receptor beta chains reported below all come from one sample, sequenced in a study of cytomegalovirus exposure and HLA in healthy donors. PCR used 60 Vbeta primers and 13 Jbeta primers. Data came from immunoSEQ multiplex PCR; TCRdb stores just in-frame clones and leaves some out. The sample's table shows some 51,000 clones. The sequencing sample was made of PBMCs. The receptor set was obtained from a man aged 40-49 years in good health and CMV-seropositive.

This chain links TRBV14 with TRBJ1-2; 10 nucleotides agree with TRBD1. This CDR3 is 15 amino acids long. V gave up 4 bases and J gave up 4 bases; unmatched junction bases: 6. The germline CDR1 and CDR2 sequences are SGHDN and FVKESK. CDR3 bases: TGTGCCAGCAGCCGGGGACAGGGGTTTGGCTATGGCTACACCTTC. This encodes CASSRGQGFGYGYTF.

This sequence joins TRBV18 and TRBJ2-3; a possible D gene is TRBD1 (5 bases). CDR3 length: 15 residues. The V gene lost 5 bases and the J gene lost 3 bases, with 15 bases spanning the gap. Germline V gene data show CDR1 as KGHSH and CDR2 as LQKENI. The CDR3 sequence is CASSTQGLETDTQYF. CDR3 nucleotides: TGTGCCAGCTCAACCCAGGGTTTAGAAACAGATACGCAGTATTTT.

The chain's CDR3 is CASSPTTGNTEAFF. The CDR3 bases are TGTGCCAGCTCACCAACTACAGGGAACACTGAAGCTTTCTTT. V is TRBV18 and J is TRBJ1-1, with TRBD1 as a possible D gene (5 bases). The CDR3 is made up of 14 amino acids. Germline loops: CDR1 KGHSH, CDR2 LQKENI. The V gene lost 2 bases and the J gene lost 1 base, with 8 bases spanning the gap.

The chain links TRBV4-1 to TRBJ2-2; D call uncertain. V shed 4 bases and J shed 7 bases, with 4 bases lying between them. Germline loops: CDR1 MGHRA, CDR2 YSYEKL. This CDR3 is 11 amino acids long. The CDR3, as DNA: TGCGCCAGCAGCCCCAACGGGGAGCTGTTTTTT. This gives the protein CASSPNGELFF.

This chain connects TRBV5-1 to TRBJ2-7; weak D call: TRBD2 (5 bases). The germline V gene has CDR1 SGHRS and CDR2 YFSETQ. V was clipped by 5 bases and J by 6 bases, with 18 bases between them. The CDR3 runs to 14 residues. The CDR3 nucleotides read TGCGCCAGCAGAGTCGGGGTTACGGCCAGCGAGCAGTACTTC. Its protein is CASRVGVTASEQYF.

V is TRBV7-6 and J is TRBJ2-3; 9 positions agree with TRBD2. CDR1 is SGHVS and CDR2 is FNYEAQ in the germline V gene. The CDR3 totals 14 residues. J gave up 7 bases and V 1 base, and 3 bases lay outside the gene matches. CDR3 coding DNA: TGTGCCAGCAGCTTAGGGCGGGGGGGGAATACGCAGTATTTT. As protein: CASSLGRGGNTQYF. Filled out from reference TRBV7-6 and TRBJ2-3, the complete variable domain reads GAGVSQSPRYKVTKRGQDVALRCDPISGHVSLYWYRQALGQGPEFLTYFNYEAQQDKSGLPNDRFSAERPEGSISTLTIQRTEQRDSAMYRCASSLGRGGNTQYFGPGTRLTVL.

The V and J genes are TRBV5-1 and TRBJ1-1; perhaps TRBD1 as D (6 bases). Germline V CDR1 and CDR2: SGHRS, YFSETQ. The CDR3 is 13 residues long. Trimming stripped 5 bases from V and 1 base from J, with 9 bases between. CDR3 loop: CASRSTGNTEAFF. The CDR3 region has the DNA TGCGCCAGCAGATCGACAGGGAACACTGAAGCTTTCTTT.

The J gene is TRBJ2-1, the V gene TRBV28; D remains unclear. CDR1 is MDHEN and CDR2 is SYDVKM in the germline V gene. CDR3 length: 13 amino acids. V was pared by 3 bases and J by 6 bases, with 9 bases between. For the CDR3, the DNA is TGTGCCAGCAGTTTGGTCAGGCCCAATGAGCAGTTCTTC. Protein product: CASSLVRPNEQFF.

The chain uses TRBV4-2 and TRBJ2-3, with D possibly being TRBD2 (6 bases). The CDR3 sequence is 15 residues long. CDR1 is LGHNA and CDR2 is YNFKEQ in the germline V gene. Between the trimmed V and J ends, which lost 0 bases and 4 bases, there was a span of 11 bases. The CDR3 DNA sequence: TGTGCCAGCAGCCAAGATCGGGCGGGATCAGATACGCAGTATTTT. Translation: CASSQDRAGSDTQYF.

J is TRBJ2-1 and V is TRBV28; D is unclear. Looked up from germline, CDR1 is MDHEN and CDR2 is SYDVKM. This CDR3 comprises 12 residues. Between the trimmed V and J ends, which lost 6 bases and 14 bases, there was a span of 17 bases. The CDR3 DNA follows: TGTGCCAGCAGCTTACCGGCTAGTTCGGAGTTCTTC. Its translation: CASSLPASSEFF.

The chain uses TRBV7-9 and TRBJ2-5; a possible D gene is TRBD2 (6 bases). V dropped 8 bases and J dropped 4 bases, with 11 bases sitting between them. The CDR3 runs 12 residues. Germline V gene data show CDR1 as SEHNR and CDR2 as FQNEAQ (reference sequence). DNA of the CDR3: TGTGCCAGCGTCACCGGGGGAGAGACCCAGTACTTC. Protein: CASVTGGETQYF.

The chain is built from TRBV5-1 and TRBJ1-5; 10 bases fit TRBD1. The CDR3 runs to 15 residues. V gave up 4 bases and J gave up 4 bases; unmatched junction bases: 5. Germline lookup yields CDR1 SGHRS and CDR2 YFSETQ. The CDR3: CASSPRTGGNQPQHF. CDR3 sequence (DNA): TGCGCCAGCAGCCCACGGACAGGGGGAAATCAGCCCCAGCATTTT.

V is TRBV30 and J is TRBJ2-5; a weak D match, TRBD2 (5 bases). The CDR3 extends over 12 amino acids. Germline CDR1 is GTSNPN and CDR2 is SVGIG (reference sequence). The V end lost 2 bases, the J end lost 11 bases, and 15 bases lay between the germline ends. The CDR3 nucleotides are TGTGCCTGGAGTTTGTGGGCCGGGGAGCAGTACTTC. Its protein is CAWSLWAGEQYF.

The chain employs TRBV2 and TRBJ2-3; 7 bases fit TRBD2. Germline CDR1 reads SNHLY; CDR2 reads FYNNEI. The ends lost 4 bases at V and 0 bases at J; junction bases unmatched: 7. The CDR3 has 16 amino acids. The CDR3 coding sequence is TGTGCCAGCAGTGGGCAAGGGAGGGCTAGCACAGATACGCAGTATTTT. As protein: CASSGQGRASTDTQYF.

The rearrangement uses TRBV6-5 and TRBJ1-6; D uncertain. Germline CDR1 reads MNHEY; CDR2 reads SVGAGI. The CDR3 consists of 12 residues. V was trimmed by 4 bases and J by 7 bases, leaving 5 bases between them. The CDR3 loop reads CASSWLNSPLHF. The CDR3 DNA is TGTGCCAGCAGTTGGCTGAATTCACCCCTCCACTTT.

The chain has TRBV18 and TRBJ2-5; the match to TRBD1 covers 7 bases. Trimming cost V 3 bases and J 2 bases; bases outside gene matches: 9. The length of the CDR3 is 16 residues. Germline assignment: CDR1 KGHSH and CDR2 LQKENI. The CDR3 sequence: CASSPRQGDGQETQYF. CDR3 sequence (DNA): TGTGCCAGCTCACCGAGACAGGGTGACGGGCAAGAGACCCAGTACTTC.

The rearrangement uses TRBV5-1 and TRBJ2-7; possibly TRBD2 for D (6 bases). Trimming shortened V by 1 base and J by 0 bases, and 8 bases separated the two germline ends. The CDR3 extends over 14 amino acids. CDR1 SGHRS and CDR2 YFSETQ come from the germline V gene. The CDR3 is CASSLRGGSYEQYF. The DNA for the CDR3 is TGCGCCAGCAGCTTGCGGGGAGGCTCCTACGAGCAGTACTTC.

The chain employs TRBV7-2 and TRBJ2-3; the match to TRBD2 covers 10 bases. Germline V CDR1 and CDR2: SGHTA, FQGNSA. V lost 1 base and J lost 6; bases outside the gene matches: 4. The CDR3 extends over 15 amino acids. The CDR3 DNA reads TGTGCCAGCAGCTTAGTAGCGGGGGGAGTGGATACGCAGTATTTT. Protein product: CASSLVAGGVDTQYF.

This chain joins TRBV27 and TRBJ2-2; the match to TRBD2 covers 8 bases. The germline V gene has CDR1 MNHEY and CDR2 SMNVEV (reference sequence). The trim removed 2 bases at V and 2 bases at J, leaving 10 bases unmatched. This CDR3 has 18 amino acids. Here the CDR3 DNA reads TGTGCCAGCAGTTTAAATGGACTAGCAAAAGATAACACCGGGGAGCTGTTTTTT. As protein: CASSLNGLAKDNTGELFF.

The chain is built from TRBV18 and TRBJ1-6, with a tentative D call TRBD1 (5 bases). The length of the CDR3 is 17 residues. V dropped 1 base and J dropped 6 bases, with 16 bases sitting between them. CDR1 is KGHSH, CDR2 LQKENI, per germline. The CDR3 coding sequence is TGTGCCAGCTCACCACAAGTGGGGCTCGGCAGTAATTCACCCCTCCACTTT. Translated, it gives CASSPQVGLGSNSPLHF.

The genes are TRBV9 and TRBJ2-7; 8 bases are a match to TRBD1. CDR3 size: 15 residues. From germline, CDR1 is SGDLS and CDR2 YYNGEE. V dropped 0 bases and J dropped 2; count of bases not matched to a gene: 4. CDR3 region: CASSVGQGAPYEQYF. The CDR3 DNA sequence: TGTGCCAGCAGCGTAGGGCAGGGGGCCCCCTACGAGCAGTACTTC. The whole variable domain, remainder taken from reference TRBV9 and TRBJ2-7, is DSGVTQTPKHLITATGQRVTLRCSPRSGDLSVYWYQQSLDQGLQFLIQYYNGEERAKGNILERFSAQQFPDLHSELNLSSLELGDSALYFCASSVGQGAPYEQYFGPGTRLTVT.

The J gene is TRBJ1-5, the V gene TRBV6-5; 9 nucleotides agree with TRBD1. The CDR3 totals 13 residues. V shed 6 bases, J shed 4 bases, and the junction held 1 base outside the gene matches. CDR1 and CDR2 (germline): MNHEY, SVGAGI. The CDR3 DNA is TGTGCCAGCAGGGACAGGGGTAATCAGCCCCAGCATTTT. Encoded protein: CASRDRGNQPQHF.

The chain carries TRBV19 and TRBJ1-1, with TRBD1 identical over 8 bases. After removal of 7 bases from V and 5 bases from J, the junction contained 9 bases not matched to a gene. Germline CDR1 LNHDA, CDR2 SQIVND (reference sequence). The CDR3 contains 14 residues. Here the CDR3 reads CASKLTGVGTEAFF. CDR3 nucleotides: TGTGCCAGTAAACTGACAGGGGTGGGGACTGAAGCTTTCTTT. Using reference TRBV19 and TRBJ1-1 for the parts outside the CDR3, the full variable domain is DGGITQSPKYLFRKEGQNVTLSCEQNLNHDAMYWYRQDPGQGLRLIYYSQIVNDFQKGDIAEGYSVSREKKESFPLTVTSAQKNPTAFYLCASKLTGVGTEAFFGQGTRLTVV.

The chain uses TRBV12-5 and TRBJ1-5; 10 nucleotides align to TRBD1. Per the germline V gene, CDR1 is LGHNT and CDR2 is FRNRAP. V dropped 2 bases and J dropped 0; count of bases not matched to a gene: 4. This CDR3 contains 17 residues. This chain's CDR3 is CASGLPGTGDSNQPQHF. The CDR3 nucleotides are TGTGCTAGTGGTTTGCCCGGGACAGGGGATAGCAATCAGCCCCAGCATTTT.

The gene calls are TRBV19 and TRBJ2-7; TRBD1 matches at 9 bases. Per the germline V gene, CDR1 is LNHDA and CDR2 is SQIVND (reference sequence). J gave up 2 bases and V 7 bases, and 6 bases lay outside the gene matches. The CDR3 consists of 14 residues. The CDR3 is CASTWGQGPYEQYF. For the CDR3, the DNA is TGTGCCAGTACCTGGGGACAGGGACCCTACGAGCAGTACTTC.

The rearrangement joins TRBV5-6 to TRBJ2-1; the match to TRBD1 covers 8 bases. Trimming at V came to 4 bases and at J to 8 bases, leaving 8 bases not matched to a gene. The germline gives CDR1 SGHDT, CDR2 YYEEEE. The CDR3 totals 14 residues. The CDR3 here is CASSPSDRVDEQFF. The DNA of the CDR3 is TGTGCCAGCAGCCCTTCGGACAGGGTGGATGAGCAGTTCTTC.

The V gene is TRBV28, the J gene TRBJ2-7; TRBD2 matches 10 bases. Looked up from germline, CDR1 is MDHEN and CDR2 is SYDVKM. Germline trimming cut 11 bases from V and 2 bases from J; bases unmatched to any gene: 9. CDR3 length equals 14 residues. The CDR3, as DNA: TGTGCCTTACAAAAAGCGGGAGGGACCTACGAGCAGTACTTC. Its protein is CALQKAGGTYEQYF. Together with reference TRBV28 and TRBJ2-7, the CDR3 gives the full variable domain: DVKVTQSSRYLVKRTGEKVFLECVQDMDHENMFWYRQDPGLGLRLIYFSYDVKMKEKGDIPEGYSVSREKKERFSLILESASTNQTSMYLCALQKAGGTYEQYFGPGTRLTVT.

This chain connects TRBV30 to TRBJ1-2; weak D call: TRBD1 (5 bases). V lost 4 bases and J 4 bases, leaving 7 bases between the germline ends. This CDR3 is 11 amino acids long. Germline CDR1 and CDR2: GTSNPN and SVGIG (reference sequence). Written as DNA, the CDR3 is TGTGCCTGGACAGGGTCCTATGGCTACACCTTC. Translated: CAWTGSYGYTF.

The chain is built from TRBV29-1 and TRBJ2-1; TRBD2 agrees at 14 bases. CDR1 is SQVTM and CDR2 is ANQGSEA in the germline V gene. The length of the CDR3 is 16 residues. After removal of 2 bases from V and 6 bases from J, the junction contained 6 bases not matched to a gene. CDR3 amino acids: CSVEPGTSGRVNEQFF. The CDR3 DNA is TGCAGCGTTGAACCAGGGACTAGCGGGAGAGTCAATGAGCAGTTCTTC.